These 11 T cell receptor beta chains were all obtained from the same sample, sequenced in a study of T-cell memory formation after mild COVID-19. Via MiXCR, TCRdb re-called the 5' RACE reads, giving one row per CDR3 protein. The sample lists around 310,000 distinct CDR3 sequences; less than 25% were seen once. The sequencing sample was made of PBMCs or a T cell subset sorted from them (not recorded which). The receptors were sampled from a man between 18 and 35 years old who had mild COVID-19 (a few samples of this study predate the infection). Cell type and time point are not known.

This clonotype has only a few counts. The V call is TRBV12-3 or TRBV12-4, the J call TRBJ1-1; D gene uncertain. V was cut by 4 bases and J by 1 base, with 7 bases left in between. The CDR3 consists of 13 residues. CDR3 nucleotide sequence: TGTGCCAGCAGTTATTTTTCGAACACTGAAGCTTTCTTT. It translates to CASSYFSNTEAFF.

V gene TRBV28 combines with J gene TRBJ2-5, with D uncertain. Trimming cost V 3 bases and J 0 bases, with 5 bases left between them. The germline V gene has CDR1 MDHEN and CDR2 SYDVKM. The CDR3 extends over 13 amino acids. CDR3 in DNA: TGTGCCAGCAGTTTTGTTAACCAAGAGACCCAGTACTTC. This sequence encodes CASSFVNQETQYF.

The gene calls are TRBV7-2 and TRBJ1-6; D is possibly TRBD1 (6 bases). Looked up from germline, CDR1 is SGHTA and CDR2 is FQGNSA. The CDR3 length is 14 residues. Trimming removed 3 bases at V and 9 bases at J, with 12 bases between. For the CDR3, the DNA is TGTGCCAGCAGCTTTGACAGGTCTCGTTCACCCCTCCACTTT. It translates to CASSFDRSRSPLHF.

J is TRBJ1-2 and V is TRBV7-9; 8 nucleotides line up with TRBD1. The germline gives CDR1 SEHNR, CDR2 FQNEAQ (reference sequence). The CDR3 contains 16 residues. Trimming took 5 bases from V and 5 from J; bases not matched to a gene: 13. This CDR3 reads CASSPRTGPGSYGYTF. Written as DNA, the CDR3 is TGTGCCAGCAGCCCGCGGACAGGGCCGGGGAGTTATGGCTACACCTTC. The entire variable domain, with the rest obtained from reference TRBV7-9 and TRBJ1-2, is as follows: DTGVSQNPRHKITKRGQNVTFRCDPISEHNRLYWYRQTLGQGPEFLTYFQNEAQLEKSRLLSDRFSAERPKGSFSTLEIQRTEQGDSAMYLCASSPRTGPGSYGYTFGSGTRLTVV.

In its sample, this clonotype was seen many times. V is TRBV5-1 and J is TRBJ2-1; perhaps TRBD1 as D (5 bases). From germline, CDR1 is SGHRS and CDR2 YFSETQ. This CDR3 has 15 residues. V lost 3 bases and J lost 0, with 10 bases in between. CDR3 protein: CASSSGIASYNEQFF. CDR3 DNA sequence: TGCGCCAGCAGCTCAGGGATTGCCTCCTACAATGAGCAGTTCTTC.

This sequence joins TRBV20-1 and TRBJ2-3; D is perhaps TRBD2 (6 bases). Trimming pared 1 base from V and 2 bases from J, leaving 10 bases between. CDR1 and CDR2 (germline): DFQATT, SNEGSKA (reference sequence). CDR3 size: 14 residues. CDR3 region: CSARVAGNTDTQYF. In DNA form, the CDR3 reads TGCAGTGCTAGAGTCGCGGGGAACACAGATACGCAGTATTTT.

The chain couples TRBV11-2 to TRBJ2-1; weak D call: TRBD1 (6 bases). The CDR3 runs 14 residues. CDR1 and CDR2 from the germline V gene are SGHAT and FQNNGV. Trimming left V 7 bases short and J 2 bases short, with 12 bases between. The DNA for the CDR3 is TGTGCCAGCACCAGGGGTAATACCTACAATGAGCAGTTCTTC. Translation: CASTRGNTYNEQFF.

The chain carries TRBV2 and TRBJ1-1; no definite D call. V was shortened by 7 bases and J by 0 bases, with 9 bases between the two germline ends. This CDR3 is 13 amino acids long. Germline V gene data show CDR1 as SNHLY and CDR2 as FYNNEI. The CDR3 here is CASTATLNTEAFF. CDR3 in DNA: TGTGCCAGCACAGCGACACTGAACACTGAAGCTTTCTTT.

The chain employs TRBV27 and TRBJ2-4, with a tentative D call TRBD1 (6 bases). V gave up 9 bases and J gave up 9 bases, with 15 bases separating them. Germline CDR1 and CDR2: MNHEY and SMNVEV (reference sequence). This CDR3 spans 12 amino acids. CDR3 DNA: TGTGCCAGTGCTGGGGGCCGGGGCATTCAGTACTTC. Translated, it gives CASAGGRGIQYF.

This clonotype was seen only a few times. The J gene is TRBJ1-1, the V gene TRBV6-1, with TRBD1 matching 8 bases. Germline V CDR1 and CDR2: MNHNS, SASEGT. The V gene end was trimmed by 8 bases and the J gene end by 1 base; junction bases not matched to a gene: 9. This CDR3 spans 15 amino acids. CDR3 coding DNA: TGTGCCAGCGGCCCCCGGGACAGGTCGAACACTGAAGCTTTCTTT. This sequence encodes CASGPRDRSNTEAFF.

The table lists this clonotype with many counts. This chain joins TRBV7-2 and TRBJ1-4, with D hard to call. Germline V gene sequence: CDR1 SGHTA, CDR2 FQGNSA. The CDR3 is 13 residues long. With 5 bases removed from V and 4 bases from J, the gap between germline ends came to 8 bases. CDR3 nucleotide sequence: TGTGCCAGCAGCCTACAGATTAATGAAAAACTGTTTTTT. It is translated as CASSLQINEKLFF. Full variable domain (rest looked up from reference TRBV7-2 and TRBJ1-4): GAGVSQSPSNKVTEKGKDVELRCDPISGHTALYWYRQSLGQGLEFLIYFQGNSAPDKSGLPSDRFSAERTGGSVSTLTIQRTQQEDSAVYLCASSLQINEKLFFGSGTQLSVL.